The T cell receptor beta chain under discussion was sequenced for a study of memory CD4+ T cells and cytomegalovirus serostatus (dated by TCRdb to between 2018 and 2020). For context, the study as a whole: The 35 or so healthy Belgian adults in the cohort included 9 who were CMV seropositive and roughly 25 who were CMV seronegative. To replicate a published TCR-based CMV serostatus classifier, the study sequenced CD4+ memory TCRbeta repertoires from a Belgian cohort whose cytomegalovirus serostatus was known. Overall study outcomes, separate from this receptor: Results were interpreted as suggesting that the CMV-associated TCR signature is largely present in the CD4+ memory repertoire. For predicting CMV serostatus, the median bootstrapped AUC was 0.95 using the original framework and approximately 0.91 using a US-trained random forest. On the Belgian cohort, the classifier based on the original framework reached a median bootstrapped AUC of 0.95, with a 95% CI of 0.76-1.00. Only CD4+CD45RO+ memory cells were sequenced, unlike the original study, which covered naive and memory CD4+ and CD8+ populations. Among the 160 or so previously reported CMV-associated TCRbeta sequences, roughly 68 showed up in the CD4+ memory repertoires, with each one found in between one and five individuals.

CDR1 and CDR2 are read off the germline V gene as SGHAT and FQNNGV. V loses 2 bases of germline sequence and J loses 4 bases, and the interval between the two ends is 12 bases. The CDR3 contains 15 residues, cysteine and phenylalanine counted. Here the CDR3 DNA is all that survives: 45 bases in frame from base 1. A FACSAria II was used to sort memory CD4+ T cells, defined as single viable CD3+CD4+CD8-CD45RO+ cells. To determine CMV serostatus, a Roche Elecsys assay was used that detects serum IgG against CMV pp150, pp28, p38 and p52. After the samples were thawed, total CD4+ T cells were enriched through positive selection using CD4 magnetic microbeads. Samples originated from another study that specifically interrogated the CD4+ T cell memory repertoire. Following standard operating procedures, peripheral blood mononuclear cells were isolated and cryopreserved, while serum was kept at -80 degrees C. CD3-PerCP (BW264/56), CD4-APC (RPA-T4), CD45RO-PE (UCHT1) and CD8-Pacific Orange (3B5) antibodies were used for staining, and non-viable cells were excluded with Sytox blue.

The Quick-DNA Microprep Kit was used to extract genomic DNA from the sorted cells. Amplification of TCRbeta DNA was done with the immunoSEQ hsTCRbeta kit, following the protocol from the manufacturer. TCRbeta libraries were sequenced on an Illumina MiSeq instrument. Under the source paper's analysis protocol: Following removal of out-of-frame sequences, 2,204,828 distinct TCRbeta sequences were retained, with an average of roughly 70,000 per individual. Two values were used to score each individual: the count of around 150 previously reported CMV-associated TCRbeta sequences and the total count of productive distinct TCRbeta sequences. A beta-binomial model was reimplemented in Python, and random forests from scikit-learn, run with default parameters, were trained on data from the US cohort. Classifier performance on the Belgian cohort was reported as the median AUC with percentile confidence intervals calculated over 10,000 bootstrap iterations. In its TCRdb copy, this immuneACCESS table keeps in-frame sequences only and misses some clones. Where compared with another copy, unresolved V genes explain less than half of these, and the others have no known cause. The V and J calls and clone size were taken over from that table, and D and trimming were inferred from the DNA. This sample holds tens of thousands of clones; 70% to 80% were observed only once. 0.95% to 1.2% of the sample belongs to the ten largest clones.

Turning to this clone: The target of this receptor is not known. Base qualities are not at hand, and no much larger clone is one base apart.

The sequence links TRBV11-2 to TRBJ1-3; the D segment cannot be called with confidence. What was sequenced was memory CD4+ T cells from blood. The TCR sequence derives from an adult in good health and CMV-seronegative. The CDR3 reads as follows: CASSLLWVGGNTIYF. The nucleotides are TGTGCCAGCAGCTTATTGTGGGTTGGCGGAAACACCATATATTTT. This CDR3, with the reference TRBV11-2 and TRBJ1-3 proteins standing in past its ends, gives the full variable domain EAGVAQSPRYKIIEKRQSVAFWCNPISGHATLYWYQQILGQGPKLLIQFQNNGVVDDSQLPKDRFSAERLKGVDSTLKIQPAKLEDSAVYLCASSLLWVGGNTIYFGEGSWLTVV.